Below, 15 T cell receptor beta chains from the same sample are listed, as sequenced in a study of blood T cell repertoires in COVID-19. Repertoires were generated with immunoSEQ multiplex PCR, while TCRdb's copy carries only in-frame clones and drops some. This table holds about 100,000 clones, around 85% found once. Sequencing was done on a sample of peripheral blood. Receptors originate from a woman aged 55-75 years with acute or convalescent COVID-19.

Concerning this clone: Other DNA sequences in the sample encode the same CDR3. The chain combines TRBV6-6 with TRBJ1-1; D is unresolved. Trimming shortened V by 0 bases and J by 0 bases, and 5 bases separated the two germline ends. Germline assignment: CDR1 MNHNY and CDR2 SVGAGI (reference sequence). CDR3 length equals 14 residues. This chain's CDR3 is CASSYSEVNTEAFF. The CDR3 bases are TGTGCCAGCAGTTACTCGGAGGTGAACACTGAAGCTTTCTTT.

The chain carries TRBV7-9 and TRBJ1-2; weak D call: TRBD1 (5 bases). V was cut by 5 bases and J by 3 bases, with 10 bases left in between. Germline CDR1 SEHNR, CDR2 FQNEAQ (reference sequence). The CDR3 has 13 amino acids. The CDR3 nucleotides read TGTGCCAGCAGCGTAGACAGTTACTATGGCTACACCTTC. It specifies CASSVDSYYGYTF.

This clone was found a few times. The chain recombines TRBV3-1 (or the pseudogene TRBV3-2) with TRBJ2-4, with 7 bases matching TRBD1. Germline CDR1 is LGHDT and CDR2 is YNNKEL (reference sequence). With V trimmed by 0 bases and J by 1 base, 0 bases remained unmatched. This CDR3 is built from 15 residues. The CDR3 DNA sequence: TGTGCCAGCAGCCAAGAGGACAGGGCCAAAAACATTCAGTACTTC. As protein: CASSQEDRAKNIQYF.

This sequence joins TRBV2 and TRBJ1-3; TRBD1 might be the D (5 bases). This CDR3 has 17 amino acids. CDR1 is SNHLY, CDR2 FYNNEI, per germline. V was cut by 2 bases and J by 0 bases, with 14 bases left in between. CDR3 in DNA: TGTGCCAGCAGTGAATTTTTGGGACTGATCTCTGGAAACACCATATATTTT. Residues: CASSEFLGLISGNTIYF.

This chain links TRBV19 with TRBJ2-2; 7 bases match TRBD2. Trimming at V came to 4 bases and at J to 6 bases, leaving 8 bases not matched to a gene. The germline V gene encodes CDR1 LNHDA and CDR2 SQIVND (reference sequence). CDR3 size: 15 residues. The CDR3 reads CASSRGQRGSGELFF. The CDR3 region has the DNA TGTGCCAGTAGTAGGGGCCAGCGGGGTTCCGGGGAGCTGTTTTTT. Full variable domain (remainder filled in from reference TRBV19 and TRBJ2-2): DGGITQSPKYLFRKEGQNVTLSCEQNLNHDAMYWYRQDPGQGLRLIYYSQIVNDFQKGDIAEGYSVSREKKESFPLTVTSAQKNPTAFYLCASSRGQRGSGELFFGEGSRLTVL.

The chain carries TRBV6-6 and TRBJ1-6; D is perhaps TRBD1 (5 bases). Deletions cut 0 bases from V and 8 bases from J, with 14 bases between. There are 16 residues in the CDR3. Germline loops: CDR1 MNHNY, CDR2 SVGAGI (reference sequence). CDR3 bases: TGTGCCAGCAGTTACTCGATGCGGCAGGGTGATTCACCCCTCCACTTT. This encodes CASSYSMRQGDSPLHF.

The chain has TRBV5-1 and TRBJ1-2; D perhaps matches TRBD1 (5 bases). CDR1 and CDR2 from the germline V gene are SGHRS and YFSETQ. V shed 4 bases and J shed 3 bases, with 13 bases lying between them. The CDR3 has 14 amino acids. The chain's CDR3 is CASSLSGTDYGYTF. CDR3 bases: TGCGCCAGCAGCCTCTCCGGGACTGACTATGGCTACACCTTC.

V and J are TRBV6-1 and TRBJ2-3, with TRBD2 as a possible D gene (6 bases). CDR3 length equals 16 residues. Germline V gene sequence: CDR1 MNHNS, CDR2 SASEGT. The V gene lost 3 bases and the J gene lost 8 bases, with 21 bases spanning the gap. The CDR3 DNA is TGTGCCAGCAGTGAGGATCAGGGAGGTCAAGGCGGTACGCAGTATTTT. This sequence encodes CASSEDQGGQGGTQYF.

This clone was found once. The chain combines TRBV5-1 with TRBJ1-4, with 10 bases that match TRBD1. The CDR3 contains 15 residues. J lost 3 bases, V lost 4 bases, and 3 bases had no gene match. Per germline, CDR1 SGHRS and CDR2 YFSETQ. The CDR3 sequence: CASSGGTGANEKLFF. The CDR3 DNA is TGCGCCAGCAGCGGGGGGACAGGGGCTAATGAAAAACTGTTTTTT.

The chain joins TRBV7-9 to TRBJ1-5, with TRBD1 matching over 10 bases. CDR1 is SEHNR, CDR2 FQNEAQ, per germline (reference sequence). CDR3 length: 13 amino acids. V dropped 8 bases and J dropped 4; count of bases not matched to a gene: 2. For the CDR3, the DNA is TGTGCCAGCGGACAGGGGGGAAATCAGCCCCAGCATTTT. It translates to CASGQGGNQPQHF.

This sequence joins TRBV4-1 and TRBJ2-1, with 9 bases aligning to TRBD1. Per germline, CDR1 MGHRA and CDR2 YSYEKL. Losses at the gene ends were 1 base for V and 2 bases for J; bases not matched to a gene: 3. The CDR3 consists of 16 residues. The CDR3: CASSQARTGAYNEQFF. In DNA form, the CDR3 reads TGCGCCAGCAGCCAAGCAAGGACAGGGGCCTACAATGAGCAGTTCTTC.

V is TRBV9 and J is TRBJ2-5; D possibly corresponds to TRBD1 (6 bases). The CDR3 is made up of 16 amino acids. Germline loops: CDR1 SGDLS, CDR2 YYNGEE. The V gene lost 2 bases and the J gene lost 2 bases, with 16 bases spanning the gap. The CDR3: CASSVASGVGQETQYF. The CDR3 bases are TGTGCCAGCAGCGTCGCCTCAGGGGTTGGGCAAGAGACCCAGTACTTC.

The chain employs TRBV3-1 (or the pseudogene TRBV3-2) and TRBJ2-3; 7 bases are a match to TRBD2. The CDR3 sequence is 15 residues long. Trimming cost V 4 bases and J 10 bases; bases outside gene matches: 14. From germline, CDR1 is LGHDT and CDR2 YNNKEL (reference sequence). The CDR3 DNA follows: TGTGCCAGCAGCCTCCGGGGGGACCCCCCCGTAGCGCAGTATTTT. This sequence encodes CASSLRGDPPVAQYF.

V usage is TRBV19 and J usage is TRBJ1-2; weak D call: TRBD1 (5 bases). V shed 1 base and J shed 2 bases, with 20 bases lying between them. In germline, CDR1 is LNHDA, CDR2 SQIVND (reference sequence). This CDR3 comprises 18 residues. The CDR3 region has the DNA TGTGCCAGTAGTATAGCTGGAACAGGACCGCTACAAAACTATGGCTACACCTTC. This encodes CASSIAGTGPLQNYGYTF.

The chain uses TRBV10-3 and TRBJ1-3, with D tentatively TRBD1 (6 bases). The V end lost 6 bases, the J end lost 0 bases, and 9 bases lay between the germline ends. CDR1 and CDR2 from the germline V gene are ENHRY and SYGVKD. The CDR3 extends over 14 amino acids. Written as DNA, the CDR3 is TGTGCCATCAGGACAGGTAACTCTGGAAACACCATATATTTT. As protein: CAIRTGNSGNTIYF.